The table lists the clone carrying this T cell receptor (beta chain) with many counts. This record comes from a study of T-cell reconstitution after alpha-beta-depleted transplantation in children. This CDR3 has 13 amino acids. V was clipped by 3 bases and J by 7 bases; unmatched bases: 2. CDR1 and CDR2 from the germline V gene are SGDLS and YYNGEE. Unique molecular identifiers were used to barcode this TCRbeta library. TCRdb itself ran the PCR reads through MiXCR, one entry per CDR3 protein. Of around 200,000 distinct CDR3 sequences detected, 9.5% to 13% appear once; the ten largest clones hold approximately 28%.

The rearrangement joins TRBV9 to TRBJ2-4, with 9 positions matching TRBD1. This specimen was PBMCs, taken before TCRalphabeta/CD19-depleted stem cell transplant. The receptor was isolated from a child less than two years old with acute myeloid leukemia, due to receive a stem cell transplant. The CDR3 nucleotides read TGTGCCAGCAGCGGGACAGGGGCTAACATTCAGTACTTC. It translates to CASSGTGANIQYF.